The clone carrying this T cell receptor beta chain was recorded many times. Its matching antigen is unknown. These data originate in a study of T cells in Graves' hyperthyroidism and ophthalmopathy. Points from the study as a whole: A median roughly six months before onset, the model predicted ophthalmopathy.

The study defined stable Graves' hyperthyroidism as no ophthalmopathy progression within 18 months. Uncontrolled infection, other autoimmune disease, pregnancy and lactation each barred patients from inclusion. Together with thyroid ultrasound, orbital computed tomography, serum thyroxine and TRAb, clinical symptoms were used for diagnoses. The V and J ends lost 4 bases and 0 bases respectively, with 7 bases between them. The CDR3 has 13 residues. Germline lookup yields CDR1 SNHLY and CDR2 FYNNEI. RNA transcripts served as the template for amplifying TCR beta CDR3 regions. HTBI primers were the set used in a first-round RT-PCR of the TCR CDR3. TCRdb re-derived calls from the multiplex PCR reads in MiXCR, one entry per CDR3 protein. The sample records about 420,000 distinct CDR3 sequences, less than 20% being singletons.

Material: blood. The V call is TRBV2, the J call TRBJ2-7; D not certain. This sequence was found in a woman between 18 and 30 years old with Graves' hyperthyroidism. CDR3 DNA: TGTGCCAGCAGTGTAAGGTACTCCTACGAGCAGTACTTC. It yields the protein CASSVRYSYEQYF.